These T cell receptor beta chains were read from a single sample in a study of CD8 T cells in ankylosing spondylitis. TCRdb reprocessed the 5' RACE reads via MiXCR and lists one record per CDR3 protein. The sample holds tens of thousands of distinct CDR3 sequences; about 5% are singletons and the top ten take roughly 2.3%. Sequencing was performed on blood, either unsorted or a sorted T cell fraction (not recorded which). The source of these receptors is a male donor with ankylosing spondylitis or in good health (not recorded which). Each CDR3 is given with its conserved first and last residue. Fields, in order: clone size, J gene, D gene, V gene, CDR3 length, CDR3 DNA, CDR3 protein. A D gene is named only where the DNA matches it firmly. Some rows have no size entry. The others give once, few or many, or a class for an expanded clone.

many	TRBJ1-6	.	TRBV30	14	TGTGCCTGGAGCGTCGGACAAGAAGGCTCACCCCTCCACTTT	CAWSVGQEGSPLHF
many	TRBJ2-5	.	TRBV10-2	12	TGCGCCAGCAGTGACGGTCGCCAGACCCAGTACTTC	CASSDGRQTQYF
many	TRBJ1-5	.	TRBV11-2	15	TGTGCCAGCAGCTTGGACGGCTATTTCAATCAGCCCCAGCATTTT	CASSLDGYFNQPQHF
many	TRBJ2-1	TRBD2	TRBV27	17	TGTGCCAGCAGTCCCTACCAGAGCGGGGGGGCTCGCGATGAGCAGTTCTTC	CASSPYQSGGARDEQFF
many	TRBJ2-1	.	TRBV20-1	13	TGCACCTCAAGGAAGAACGATTACAATGAGCAGTTCTTC	CTSRKNDYNEQFF
many	TRBJ2-3	.	TRBV20-1	15	TGCAGTGCGCTGGGTAGAGGGGAAAACACAGATACGCAGTATTTT	CSALGRGENTDTQYF
many	TRBJ1-2	TRBD1	TRBV5-1	13	TGCGCCAGCAGTCCCGGGACAGGGGCTGGCTACACCTTC	CASSPGTGAGYTF
many	TRBJ2-7	.	TRBV19	14	TGTGCCTCCTCTATCCCGGGACGCACCTACGAGCAGTACTTC	CASSIPGRTYEQYF
many	TRBJ2-1	TRBD2	TRBV28	15	TGTGCCAGCAGGGGGGGGGTGTGGGGGTACAATGAGCAGTTCTTC	CASRGGVWGYNEQFF
many	TRBJ1-1	.	TRBV5-1	14	TGCGCCAGCAGCTTGGAGGGCAGTCCCACTGAAGCTTTCTTT	CASSLEGSPTEAFF
many	TRBJ2-1	.	TRBV10-2	15	TGCGCCAGCAGTGAGGGGATTAGACTCCCCAATGAGCAGTTCTTC	CASSEGIRLPNEQFF
many	TRBJ1-1	.	TRBV5-1	12	TGCGCCAGCAGCTCTCGACAGAGTGAAGCTTTCTTT	CASSSRQSEAFF
many	TRBJ2-5	.	TRBV27	14	TGTGCCAGCAGTTTGGGACGGTTACAAGAGACCCAGTACTTC	CASSLGRLQETQYF
many	TRBJ1-6	TRBD1	TRBV20-1	16	TGCAGTGCTAGAGACTTACGACAGGGGGGGAATTCACCCCTCCACTTT	CSARDLRQGGNSPLHF
many	TRBJ2-7	.	TRBV6-2/TRBV6-3	13	TGTGCCAGCAGTTACCGTGTCGCTTACGAGCAGTACTTC	CASSYRVAYEQYF
many	TRBJ2-3	TRBD2	TRBV28	14	TGTGCCATCGATAGCGGGGGGGCCACAGATACGCAGTATTTT	CAIDSGGATDTQYF
many	TRBJ1-5	TRBD1	TRBV7-2	15	TGTGCCAGCAGCCTCCGGACAGGACCTCTTACGTCCCAGCATTTT	CASSLRTGPLTSQHF
many	TRBJ1-1	.	TRBV5-1	13	TGCGCCAGCAGCCTGGACCCGAACACTGAAGCTTTCTTT	CASSLDPNTEAFF
many	TRBJ1-2	TRBD1	TRBV18	15	TGTGCCAGCTCAACCGCTGGACAGGGGAACTATGGCTACACCTTC	CASSTAGQGNYGYTF
many	TRBJ1-2	.	TRBV7-8	16	TGTGCCAGCAGCTTATCATCGGGACAACTTACCTATGGCTACACCTTC	CASSLSSGQLTYGYTF
many	TRBJ2-2	.	TRBV20-1	14	TGCAGTGCTAGGGGGTGGGGTCTCACCGGGGAGCTGTTTTTT	CSARGWGLTGELFF
many	TRBJ2-1	TRBD1	TRBV5-1	15	TGCGCCAGCAGCAACCGGGACAGGGGGGGGAATGAGCAGTTCTTC	CASSNRDRGGNEQFF
.	TRBJ2-1	TRBD2	TRBV5-1	16	TGCGCCAGCAGCTTGAATGCGGGGGGTGTAAACAATGAGCAGTTCTTC	CASSLNAGGVNNEQFF
many	TRBJ2-7	.	TRBV7-2	11	TGTGCCAGCAGCTGGTTATACGAGCAGTACTTC	CASSWLYEQYF
many	TRBJ1-5	.	TRBV29-1	14	TGCAGCGTTGAATTGGGAATCAAGGTTCAGCCCCAGCATTTT	CSVELGIKVQPQHF
many	TRBJ2-3	.	TRBV29-1	17	TGCAGCGTTGCGGTTAGCCCAGGCTCGGCTAGCACAGATACGCAGTATTTT	CSVAVSPGSASTDTQYF
many	TRBJ2-3	TRBD2	TRBV11-2	16	TGTGCCAGCACCGTACTAGCGGGGGTTCGAACAGATACGCAGTATTTT	CASTVLAGVRTDTQYF
many	TRBJ2-3	.	TRBV7-3	14	TGTGCCAGCAGCTTCTCCACGGGCACAGATACGCAGTATTTT	CASSFSTGTDTQYF
many	TRBJ1-5	.	TRBV19	13	TGTGCCAGTAGTATGAGCGGGGGTCAGCCCCAGCATTTT	CASSMSGGQPQHF
many	TRBJ2-2	TRBD2	TRBV20-1	15	TGCTGTGCTAGAGTTGCGGGGGGGCTGAACGGGGAGCTGTTTTTT	CCARVAGGLNGELFF
many	TRBJ2-2	.	TRBV3-1	11	TGTGCCAGCGCAGACACCGGGGAGCTGTTTTTT	CASADTGELFF
many	TRBJ2-7	.	TRBV5-1	14	TGCGCCAGCAGCCGCGACGCCCTCTCCTACGAGCAGTACTTC	CASSRDALSYEQYF
many	TRBJ1-6	TRBD1	TRBV29-1	14	TGCAGCGTCAAGGCGGGGACAGATAATTCACCCCTCCACTTT	CSVKAGTDNSPLHF
many	TRBJ1-3	.	TRBV20-1	15	TGCAGTGCTAGAGCCGACTCACAGGGAGTGGACACCATATATTTT	CSARADSQGVDTIYF
many	TRBJ1-1	.	TRBV5-6	15	TGTGCCAGCAGCTTTAGTCCGAGTGTGAACACTGAAGCTTTCTTT	CASSFSPSVNTEAFF
many	TRBJ2-3	.	TRBV7-9	13	TGTGCCAGCAGCAACCAAGAGACAGATACGCAGTATTTT	CASSNQETDTQYF
many	TRBJ2-4	.	TRBV12-3/TRBV12-4	14	TGTGCCAGCAGCTTGTTCGGGGCTAAAAACATTCAGTACTTC	CASSLFGAKNIQYF
many	TRBJ2-1	.	TRBV6-5	12	TGTGCCAGCAAACTGGGAGGCAATGAGCAGTTCTTC	CASKLGGNEQFF
.	TRBJ2-5	TRBD2	TRBV28	14	TGTGCCAGCAGTTTATCAGCGGGGGGGGAGACCCAGTACTTC	CASSLSAGGETQYF
many	TRBJ2-2	.	TRBV5-1	11	TGCGCCAGCAGATTGACCGGGGAGCTGTTTTTT	CASRLTGELFF
many	TRBJ1-5	.	TRBV20-1	15	TGCAGTGCTAGCCCCTCCTTGGGGAGAAATCAGCCCCAGCATTTT	CSASPSLGRNQPQHF
many	TRBJ2-5	TRBD1	TRBV6-5	15	TGTGCCAGCCGTTACTACGGGACAGGGGAAGAGACCCAGTACTTC	CASRYYGTGEETQYF
many	TRBJ2-3	.	TRBV24-1	14	TGTGCCACCAGTGACCCCGATGGGACAGATACGCAGTATTTT	CATSDPDGTDTQYF
many	TRBJ2-2	.	TRBV7-3	14	TGTGCCAGCAGCTTTACACTGAACACCGGGGAGCTGTTTTTT	CASSFTLNTGELFF
many	TRBJ2-7	.	TRBV20-1	15	TGCAGTGCTAGAAATGGGCAGGGTGAGTCCTACGAGCAGTACTTC	CSARNGQGESYEQYF
many	TRBJ2-1	TRBD2	TRBV27	16	TGTGCCAGCAGTTTATTGGAGTGGGAGGGGACGAATGAGCAGTTCTTC	CASSLLEWEGTNEQFF
.	TRBJ2-4	.	TRBV12-3/TRBV12-4	18	TGTGCCAGCTGTCATACTACAGGGAGGGGACCAGCCAAAAACATTCAGTACTTC	CASCHTTGRGPAKNIQYF
many	TRBJ2-1	TRBD1	TRBV6-2/TRBV6-3	17	TGTGCCAGCAGTTCCACAACCCCAGGGGGAGTGGACAATGAGCAGTTCTTC	CASSSTTPGGVDNEQFF
many	TRBJ2-3	.	TRBV21-1	21	TGTGCCAGCAGCAAAGTGGTTGGACTAGCACTACGAACCTGGTACACAGATACGCAGTATTTT	CASSKVVGLALRTWYTDTQYF
many	TRBJ1-2	.	TRBV19	16	TGTGCCAGAACCCATCCAGTCGCCGGTCCCGCATATGGCTACACCTTC	CARTHPVAGPAYGYTF
many	TRBJ2-1	.	TRBV7-8	12	TGTGCCAGCAGCTTTAAGTGGGGCGAGCAGTTCTTC	CASSFKWGEQFF
many	TRBJ2-7	.	TRBV28	13	TGTGCCAGCAGTTTGGCCGTCCCCTACGAGCAGTACTTC	CASSLAVPYEQYF
many	TRBJ2-7	.	TRBV28	14	TGTGCCAGCACCACGAGGACGGACGCCTACGAGCAGTACTTC	CASTTRTDAYEQYF
many	TRBJ1-1	.	TRBV11-3	13	TGTGCCAGCAGCTTTGACAGGACCACTGAAGCTTTCTTT	CASSFDRTTEAFF
many	TRBJ1-6	TRBD1	TRBV5-6	17	TGTGCCAGCAGCCGACCGACAGGGGACGGTTATAATTCACCCCTCCACTTT	CASSRPTGDGYNSPLHF
many	TRBJ2-7	.	TRBV10-3	12	TGTGCCATCAGTAAGGGGGACTACGAGCAGTACTTC	CAISKGDYEQYF
once	TRBJ2-7	TRBD2	TRBV5-4	17	TGTGCCAGCAGCCGACTAGCGGGGGGCCGAAGCTCCTACGAGCAGTACTTC	CASSRLAGGRSSYEQYF
few	TRBJ2-3	TRBD2	TRBV12-3/TRBV12-4	16	TGTGCCAGCAGTTTAGATGCTAGCGGGACCACAGATACGCAGTATTTT	CASSLDASGTTDTQYF
many	TRBJ2-5	.	TRBV4-1	14	TGCGCCAGCAGCCAACAACAGTACCAAGAGACCCAGTACTTC	CASSQQQYQETQYF